This TCR beta chain was recorded in a study of T-cell reconstitution after alpha-beta-depleted transplantation in children. During its preparation, the TCRbeta library received unique molecular identifiers. Via MiXCR, TCRdb re-called the PCR reads, giving one row per CDR3 protein. The sample holds about 410,000 distinct CDR3 sequences; roughly 20% are singletons and the top ten take approximately 3.8%. This clonotype appeared a few times. V was pared by 3 bases and J by 3 bases, with 14 bases between. This CDR3 has 15 residues. Germline V gives CDR1 PRHDT, CDR2 FYEKMQ (reference sequence). This chain links TRBV13 with TRBJ2-5; a weak D match, TRBD2 (5 bases). This specimen was PBMCs from the stem cell graft donor, taken from the stem cell graft. This sequence was found in a human donor who donated a stem cell graft to a child with acute myeloid leukemia. CDR3 loop: CASSFLGGTEETQYF. CDR3 in DNA: TGTGCCAGCAGCTTTTTAGGAGGCACTGAAGAGACCCAGTACTTC. The full variable domain, rest sourced from reference TRBV13 and TRBJ2-5, is AAGVIQSPRHLIKEKRETATLKCYPIPRHDTVYWYQQGPGQDPQFLISFYEKMQSDKGSIPDRFSAQQFSDYHSELNMSSLELGDSALYFCASSFLGGTEETQYFGPGTRLLVL.